The 21 T cell receptor beta chains presented below share a single source sample, sequenced in a study of cytomegalovirus exposure and HLA in healthy donors. Researchers ran the PCR with 60 Vbeta and 13 Jbeta primers. Sequencing used immunoSEQ multiplex PCR; TCRdb keeps in-frame clones, though not all of them. The sample data list over 50,000 clones. The sequenced sample was PBMCs. Receptors were obtained from a man aged 45-65 years in good health and CMV-seropositive.

The chain has TRBV7-8 and TRBJ2-5; D is possibly TRBD2 (6 bases). V was shortened by 0 bases and J by 6 bases, with 11 bases between the two germline ends. The germline V gene has CDR1 SGHVS and CDR2 FQNEAQ. The CDR3 consists of 14 residues. CDR3 loop: CASSLAEGLKTQYF. DNA for the CDR3: TGTGCCAGCAGCTTAGCGGAGGGCCTTAAGACCCAGTACTTC.

The CDR3 DNA is TGTGCCAGCAGTCTCGGCCGGACAGGGCGCGAGCCCCAGCATTTT. It codes for CASSLGRTGREPQHF. This chain uses TRBV27 with TRBJ1-5; 8 bases agree with TRBD1. The CDR3 is made up of 15 amino acids. The J segment lost 8 bases and the V segment lost 5 bases, leaving 11 bases of the junction unmatched. Germline values: CDR1 MNHEY, CDR2 SMNVEV (reference sequence).

The rearrangement links TRBV6-6 to TRBJ2-7; tentatively, D is TRBD1 (6 bases). Germline V CDR1 and CDR2: MNHNY, SVGAGI (reference sequence). V was cut by 1 base and J by 5 bases, with 12 bases left in between. The CDR3 spans 14 residues. CDR3 amino acids: CASSYWQGMDEQYF. In DNA form, the CDR3 reads TGTGCCAGCAGTTACTGGCAGGGGATGGACGAGCAGTACTTC.

The chain carries TRBV28 and TRBJ1-5; no reliable D call. The germline V and J ends were trimmed by 1 base and 3 bases, with 10 bases remaining between them. This CDR3 has 15 residues. The V gene's germline CDR1 is MDHEN and CDR2 SYDVKM. Here the CDR3 DNA reads TGTGCCAGCAGTTTATCAGGAGGGTCCAATCAGCCCCAGCATTTT. It specifies CASSLSGGSNQPQHF.

This chain joins TRBV11-2 and TRBJ1-6; TRBD1 aligns across 8 bases. Unmatched junction bases numbered 5, after V lost 6 bases and J lost 7 bases. This CDR3 spans 14 amino acids. CDR1 is SGHAT, CDR2 FQNNGV, per germline. CDR3 residues: CASSLGQGNSPLHF. CDR3 nucleotide sequence: TGTGCCAGCAGTCTAGGACAGGGCAATTCACCCCTCCACTTT.

CDR3 DNA: TGTGCCAGCAGCTTAGAAGTGGGGAGGGGCGAGCAGTACTTC. The encoded protein is CASSLEVGRGEQYF. The rearrangement links TRBV7-2 to TRBJ2-7; TRBD2 matches at 7 bases. This CDR3 is 14 amino acids long. In germline, CDR1 is SGHTA, CDR2 FQGNSA. The ends lost 1 base at V and 6 bases at J; junction bases unmatched: 6.

The rearrangement links TRBV2 to TRBJ2-7, with D perhaps matching TRBD2 (7 bases). The germline CDR1 and CDR2 sequences are SNHLY and FYNNEI. V was clipped by 3 bases and J by 6 bases, with 15 bases between them. The CDR3 is 14 residues long. The CDR3 sequence: CASSEGGASGEQYF. In DNA, the CDR3 is TGTGCCAGCAGTGAGGGGGGGGCTAGCGGCGAGCAGTACTTC.

The V gene is TRBV5-6, the J gene TRBJ2-3, with D perhaps matching TRBD2 (7 bases). CDR3 length equals 16 residues. Germline V lookup: CDR1 SGHDT, CDR2 YYEEEE. V gave up 1 base and J gave up 5 bases, with 17 bases separating them. In DNA form, the CDR3 reads TGTGCCAGCAGCTTGCCTAAAGGGGGGGCGGTAGATACGCAGTATTTT. Translating gives CASSLPKGGAVDTQYF.

The chain has TRBV7-9 and TRBJ1-2, with 7 bases lining up with TRBD1. CDR3 size: 15 residues. J gave up 5 bases and V 1 base, and 7 bases lay outside the gene matches. CDR1 is SEHNR, CDR2 FQNEAQ, per germline (reference sequence). CDR3 in DNA: TGTGCCAGCAGCTTAGGGGACAGCCTACTTTATGGCTACACCTTC. Translation: CASSLGDSLLYGYTF.

The rearrangement joins TRBV7-9 to TRBJ1-2; D may be TRBD1 (5 bases). The ends were cut back, 5 bases at V and 7 bases at J, with 20 bases in the middle. This CDR3 spans 15 amino acids. Germline-derived CDR1 and CDR2 are SEHNR and FQNEAQ (reference sequence). The CDR3 DNA sequence: TGTGCCAGCAGCCTAGGGAGTGGCCAGGGTGGTGGCTACACCTTC. It translates to CASSLGSGQGGGYTF.

V gene TRBV12-5 combines with J gene TRBJ2-7; tentatively, D is TRBD2 (6 bases). From germline, CDR1 is LGHNT and CDR2 FRNRAP. V was pared by 0 bases and J by 2 bases, with 11 bases between. The CDR3 runs to 15 residues. Here the CDR3 reads CASGLVLGGPYEQYF. The CDR3 DNA follows: TGTGCTAGTGGTTTGGTCCTCGGGGGACCCTACGAGCAGTACTTC. Drawing the rest from reference TRBV12-5 and TRBJ2-7, the complete variable domain is DARVTQTPRHKVTEMGQEVTMRCQPILGHNTVFWYRQTMMQGLELLAYFRNRAPLDDSGMPKDRFSAEMPDATLATLKIQPSEPRDSAVYFCASGLVLGGPYEQYFGPGTRLTVT.

The rearrangement joins TRBV7-2 to TRBJ2-1; 7 bases match TRBD1. The CDR3 runs to 14 residues. V was clipped by 5 bases and J by 3 bases; unmatched bases: 4. CDR1 and CDR2 (germline): SGHTA, FQGNSA. CDR3 region: CASSERDSYNEQFF. CDR3 sequence (DNA): TGTGCCAGCAGCGAACGGGACAGCTACAATGAGCAGTTCTTC.

V and J are TRBV2 and TRBJ2-2; D remains ambiguous. This CDR3 has 14 residues. Germline values: CDR1 SNHLY, CDR2 FYNNEI. Deletions cut 6 bases from V and 6 bases from J, with 14 bases between. The CDR3 protein is CASSLLTWAGELFF. The DNA for the CDR3 is TGTGCCAGCAGCCTATTGACTTGGGCCGGGGAGCTGTTTTTT.

As to this clone: Mismatch with germline at one junction end may stem from a read error. The rearrangement uses TRBV5-6 and TRBJ2-3; 11 bases are a match to TRBD2. Germline V CDR1 and CDR2: SGHDT, YYEEEE. This CDR3 is 15 amino acids long. CDR3 coding DNA: TGTGCCAGCAGCCTTATAGCGGGAGGGTCAGATAAGCAGTATTTT. This sequence encodes CASSLIAGGSDKQYF.

The chain joins TRBV30 to TRBJ1-5; D may be TRBD1 (6 bases). Trimming left V 0 bases short and J 4 bases short, with 13 bases between. Looked up from germline, CDR1 is GTSNPN and CDR2 is SVGIG (reference sequence). This CDR3 is built from 15 residues. Written as DNA, the CDR3 is TGTGCCTGGAGTGTAATGGACAGAGTGAATCAGCCCCAGCATTTT. It codes for CAWSVMDRVNQPQHF.

V and J are TRBV5-1 and TRBJ1-1, with 7 bases fitting TRBD1. The CDR3 length is 16 residues. CDR1 and CDR2 (germline): SGHRS, YFSETQ. The J segment lost 3 bases and the V segment lost 1 base, leaving 9 bases of the junction unmatched. CDR3 in amino acids: CASSLHTGEPYTEAFF. The CDR3 nucleotides are TGCGCCAGCAGCTTGCATACAGGGGAGCCGTACACTGAAGCTTTCTTT.

V gene TRBV18 combines with J gene TRBJ2-7, with 8 positions matching TRBD1. Germline loops: CDR1 KGHSH, CDR2 LQKENI. CDR3 size: 14 residues. J lost 5 bases, V lost 6 bases, and 9 bases had no gene match. This CDR3 is CASSPDRGLHEQYF. The CDR3 DNA sequence: TGTGCCAGCTCTCCTGACAGGGGACTCCACGAGCAGTACTTC.

The V call is TRBV27, the J call TRBJ1-2, with D tentatively TRBD1 (6 bases). With 6 bases removed from V and 4 bases from J, the gap between germline ends came to 12 bases. Germline lookup yields CDR1 MNHEY and CDR2 SMNVEV (reference sequence). The CDR3 loop spans 13 amino acids. The CDR3 nucleotides read TGTGCCAGCAGGTTCAGGGGTGGCTATGGCTACACCTTC. Encoded protein: CASRFRGGYGYTF.

The chain carries TRBV6-1 and TRBJ2-7; TRBD1 agrees at 7 bases. The V and J ends lost 1 base and 0 bases, in that order; junction bases with no gene match: 0. The CDR3 contains 14 residues. Germline CDR1 and CDR2: MNHNS and SASEGT. The CDR3 DNA is TGTGCCAGCAGTGAAGGGGACAGCTCCTACGAGCAGTACTTC. Its translation is CASSEGDSSYEQYF.

The rearrangement uses TRBV28 and TRBJ2-1, with TRBD2 identical over 7 bases. Trimming removed 3 bases from V and 5 bases from J; junction bases left unmatched: 4. Germline assignment: CDR1 MDHEN and CDR2 SYDVKM. This CDR3 contains 14 residues. This CDR3 is CASSLRGNDNEQFF. The CDR3 DNA is TGTGCCAGCAGTTTGCGGGGGAACGACAATGAGCAGTTCTTC. The complete variable domain, with remaining parts taken from reference TRBV28 and TRBJ2-1, reads DVKVTQSSRYLVKRTGEKVFLECVQDMDHENMFWYRQDPGLGLRLIYFSYDVKMKEKGDIPEGYSVSREKKERFSLILESASTNQTSMYLCASSLRGNDNEQFFGPGTRLTVL.

The chain uses TRBV14 and TRBJ2-5, with 7 bases matching TRBD1. The trim removed 4 bases at V and 2 bases at J, leaving 10 bases unmatched. The CDR3 runs 16 residues. Germline assignment: CDR1 SGHDN and CDR2 FVKESK. Written as DNA, the CDR3 is TGTGCCAGCAGCCCCAGACAGGGAGTACTTCAAGAGACCCAGTACTTC. Its protein product is CASSPRQGVLQETQYF. Full variable domain (missing parts from reference TRBV14 and TRBJ2-5): EAGVTQFPSHSVIEKGQTVTLRCDPISGHDNLYWYRRVMGKEIKFLLHFVKESKQDESGMPNNRFLAERTGGTYSTLKVQPAELEDSGVYFCASSPRQGVLQETQYFGPGTRLLVL.